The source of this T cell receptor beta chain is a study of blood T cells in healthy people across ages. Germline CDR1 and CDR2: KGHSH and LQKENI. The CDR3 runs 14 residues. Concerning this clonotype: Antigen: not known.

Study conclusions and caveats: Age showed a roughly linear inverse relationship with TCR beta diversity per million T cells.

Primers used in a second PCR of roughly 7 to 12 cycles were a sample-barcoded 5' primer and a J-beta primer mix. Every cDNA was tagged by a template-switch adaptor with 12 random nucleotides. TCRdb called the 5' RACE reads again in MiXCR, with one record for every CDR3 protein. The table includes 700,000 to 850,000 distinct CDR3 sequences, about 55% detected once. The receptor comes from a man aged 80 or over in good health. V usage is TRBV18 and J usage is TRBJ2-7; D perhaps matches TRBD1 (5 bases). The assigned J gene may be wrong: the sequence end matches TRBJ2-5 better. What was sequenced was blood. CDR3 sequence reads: CASSPSTRVETQYF. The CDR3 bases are TGTGCCAGCTCACCATCTACCAGGGTAGAGACCCAGTACTTC.